Listed below are T cell receptor beta chains from one sample, sequenced in a study of regulatory T cells in long-lasting Graves disease. TCRdb processed the multiplex PCR reads anew with MiXCR; each CDR3 protein has one entry. Here the sample spans hundreds of thousands of distinct CDR3 sequences, about a fifth being singletons. Material: peripheral blood mononuclear cells (PBMCs), obtained when the disease was refractory, from a patient treated with antithyroid drugs. Receptor source: a female donor with Graves disease. Both conserved end residues are part of each CDR3.

v_call cdr3_aa
TRBV10-3 CATTSAGIRDTQYF
TRBV12-3/TRBV12-4 CASSFRTGGNTEAFF
TRBV6-5 CASSYYGVGTGELFF
TRBV4-1 CASSPNAVEAFF
TRBV5-8 CASSFPEQTQSYEQYF
TRBV5-4 CASSLVDSHTEAFF
TRBV28 CASRPGLAGENEQFF
TRBV2 CASSDRDSGSGIYF
TRBV24-1 CATSDQGNTEAFF
TRBV6-1 CASEAGGNSPLHF
TRBV14 CASSQGTILTSYEQYF
TRBV9 CASRKGLSTGELFF
TRBV6-1 CASSLIAGANVLTF
TRBV29-1 CSVDQAGVFEETQYF
TRBV5-1 CASSFISGSRGEQYF
TRBV28 CASSRGQVSNTGELFF
TRBV10-3 CATATGLAGANEQYF
TRBV6-5 CASSYSGAVNYEQYF
TRBV7-9 CASSFRDNGRGYTF
TRBV6-2/TRBV6-3 CASSASVNSYNEQFF
TRBV11-2 CASGNPWRVGSGELFF
TRBV29-1 CSVGDVPYERYF
TRBV14 CASSQAIAGELFF
TRBV5-1 CASSFNGGSEQYF
TRBV29-1 CSVEGESYNEQFF
TRBV7-9 CASSSADRSNTGELFF
TRBV30 CAWARDRGMNTF
TRBV29-1 CSVGNGLAGVQYF
TRBV24-1 CATRSYNTGELFF
TRBV25-1 CASRGTGLNYGYTF
TRBV5-1 CASSPRGSPGEKLFF
TRBV19 CASRRVDNYGYTF
TRBV7-3 CASSLSEGGTEAFF
TRBV5-6 CASSSRDNSDGEQYF
TRBV9 CASSSPRSGGRSGANVLTF